The rows below give T cell receptor beta chains drawn from one sample of a study of shared clonotypes between healthy human individuals. Assay: immunoSEQ multiplex PCR; the TCRdb copy retains only in-frame clones and omits some. Here the sample spans about 590,000 clones, roughly 96% being singletons. Sequenced input: naive CD8+ T cells sorted from blood. These receptors originate from a woman under 40 in good health. Each CDR3 is given with its conserved first and last residue. The D gene is left open where the match is weak.

TRBD2	TRBV27	-	CASSAGLAGVYEQYF
TRBD2	TRBV7-3	TRBJ2-1	CASSFSLAGEQFF
-	TRBV5-8	TRBJ1-2	CASSLEAGYGYTF
-	TRBV7-6	TRBJ2-3	CASSLDRQVTDTQYF
TRBD2	TRBV28	TRBJ2-5	CASSLLSLGLAGSQETQYF
-	TRBV4-1	TRBJ1-2	CASSQVPIVEIGGGYTF
-	TRBV15	TRBJ1-1	CATSRVRTAEAFF
-	TRBV5-4	TRBJ2-1	CASSPVSYNEQFF
-	TRBV6-1	TRBJ1-2	CASSDTWGYTF
-	TRBV28	TRBJ2-5	CASSLNSIETQYF
-	TRBV9	TRBJ2-1	CASSVGGWTVQFF
TRBD1	TRBV19	TRBJ1-6	CASSIQGDNSPLHF
-	TRBV9	TRBJ2-2	CASSVEAAGWSGELFF
TRBD2	TRBV5-8	TRBJ2-2	CASSFSGLAENTGELFF
-	TRBV15	TRBJ1-4	CATSRKVGEKLFF
-	TRBV7-9	TRBJ2-1	CASSSGEGTYNEQFF
TRBD1	TRBV27	TRBJ1-5	CASSEPLDRGNQPQHF
-	TRBV4-1	TRBJ2-2	CASRARGLARNTGELFF
-	TRBV5-4	TRBJ2-6	CASSLDRGSGANVLTF
TRBD2	TRBV28	TRBJ2-3	CASSLVAGGTDTQYF
-	TRBV5-4	TRBJ2-3	CASSLAEGETQYF
-	TRBV19	TRBJ2-5	CASSILSRPGETQYF
-	TRBV5-1	TRBJ2-7	CASSLGGLETYEQYF
-	TRBV29-1	TRBJ2-1	CSVELYNEQFF
TRBD2	TRBV11-2	TRBJ2-5	CASSSFLGGREETQYF
TRBD1	TRBV7-6	TRBJ2-2	CASSLEISGTGDGELFF
TRBD1	TRBV27	TRBJ2-3	CASKGASDTQYF
TRBD2	TRBV27	-	CASSTSGYEQYF
-	TRBV4-1	TRBJ1-5	CASSAQSYSNQPQHF
TRBD2	TRBV5-1	TRBJ2-5	CASSLSLAGGEQETQYF
-	TRBV28	TRBJ2-2	CASSLLLGLYTGELFF
TRBD1	TRBV6-6	TRBJ1-1	CASSVQGGTEAFF
TRBD2	TRBV5-8	TRBJ2-1	CASSLKTSGSGNEQFF
TRBD1	TRBV7-2	TRBJ2-7	CASSFGQAYEQYF
-	TRBV10-2	TRBJ1-3	CASTDSGNTIYF
TRBD2	TRBV7-8	TRBJ2-1	CASKRGTGGLNEQFF
TRBD1	TRBV7-9	TRBJ1-4	CASSFFVRGTVEKLFF
TRBD1	TRBV27	TRBJ2-1	CASSTDREYYNEQFF
TRBD1	TRBV2	TRBJ1-1	CAGGQASTEAFF
TRBD1	TRBV30	TRBJ2-7	CAWSMARTGSEQYF
TRBD2	TRBV4-2	TRBJ2-7	CASSSEGGRSYEQYF
-	TRBV7-9	TRBJ2-7	CASSGIYEQYF
TRBD2	TRBV2	TRBJ2-7	CASINWGGWNEQYF
TRBD1	TRBV5-1	TRBJ2-1	CASSYYPGQGDNEQFF
TRBD2	TRBV11-2	TRBJ2-5	CASSRRLAGDQETQYF
TRBD2	TRBV13	TRBJ2-2	CASSSSLAGGPATGELFF
-	TRBV27	TRBJ2-7	CASSFDGEPYEQYF
-	TRBV27	TRBJ1-5	CASSSGENQPQHF
-	TRBV7-9	-	CASSSTGGYEQYF
TRBD1	TRBV27	TRBJ1-2	CASSWTGQHGYTF
-	TRBV7-9	TRBJ2-1	CASSTLREVGYNEQFF
TRBD2	TRBV13	TRBJ2-1	CASSLVGLAGYEQFF
-	TRBV29-1	TRBJ1-2	CSVEGGAGYGYTF
-	TRBV7-2	TRBJ2-5	CASSLRSTGHQETQYF
TRBD2	TRBV27	TRBJ2-7	CASSLAGEVYEQYF
-	TRBV6-1	TRBJ2-7	CASTRTDHYEQYF
TRBD1	TRBV6-6	TRBJ1-3	CASRETGYGDTIYF